The 14 T cell receptor beta chains given below trace back to one sample, sequenced in a study of OX40 agonist ivuxolimab in advanced cancers. Profiling relied on immunoSEQ multiplex PCR, and the TCRdb table lists in-frame clones only, not all of them. This sample has fewer than 6,000 clones, with about two thirds found just once. Here the sequenced sample was CD4+ or CD8+ T cells sorted from blood, taken in a trial of the OX40 agonist ivuxolimab. These receptors originate from an adult with an advanced solid tumor such as melanoma, head and neck, liver or kidney cancer.

V is TRBV27 and J is TRBJ1-2; D is possibly TRBD1 (6 bases). The V gene's germline CDR1 is MNHEY and CDR2 SMNVEV (reference sequence). The V gene lost 3 bases and the J gene lost 8 bases, with 13 bases spanning the gap. This CDR3 comprises 13 residues. For the CDR3, the DNA is TGTGCCAGCAGTTTCACGGGGGCGCGCGGCTACACCTTC. Encoded protein: CASSFTGARGYTF.

A few counts support this clone. The sample carries other DNA sequences with the same CDR3. This chain joins TRBV4-2 and TRBJ2-7; 9 bases match TRBD2. Germline V gene lookup returns CDR1 LGHNA and CDR2 YNFKEQ. This CDR3 is built from 18 residues. J gave up 0 bases and V 0 bases, and 9 bases lay outside the gene matches. Here the CDR3 DNA reads TGTGCCAGCAGCCAAGATGGAGCGGGGGGTTTCAGCTCCTACGAGCAGTACTTC. Translation gives CASSQDGAGGFSSYEQYF.

The chain joins TRBV7-3 to TRBJ1-2; 10 nucleotides line up with TRBD1. V trimming: 4 bases; J trimming: 6 bases; junction bases outside the gene matches: 2. Germline loops: CDR1 SGHTA, CDR2 FQGTGA. The CDR3 consists of 13 residues. In DNA, the CDR3 is TGTGCCAGCAGCTACGGGACAGGGGATGGCTACACCTTC. This gives the protein CASSYGTGDGYTF.

The V gene is TRBV4-3, the J gene TRBJ2-2; D ambiguous. V was trimmed by 2 bases and J by 8 bases, leaving 6 bases between them. The CDR3 has 12 residues. CDR1 and CDR2 from the germline V gene are LGHNA and YSLEER. The CDR3 DNA reads TGCGCCAGCAGCCAAACCGGTGGGGAGCTGTTTTTT. Amino acids: CASSQTGGELFF.

The chain has TRBV10-3 and TRBJ2-7; no definite D call. The CDR3 has 13 amino acids. The V and J ends lost 10 bases and 4 bases respectively, with 17 bases between them. Germline V gene sequence: CDR1 ENHRY, CDR2 SYGVKD. CDR3 in amino acids: CASSPDGMYEQYF. As DNA, the CDR3 is TGTGCCAGCAGCCCGGACGGAATGTACGAGCAGTACTTC.

The chain uses TRBV11-1 and TRBJ2-7; TRBD2 might be the D (5 bases). Trimming shortened V by 5 bases and J by 2 bases, and 16 bases separated the two germline ends. The CDR3 consists of 15 residues. Germline V gene sequence: CDR1 SGHAT, CDR2 FQDESV (reference sequence). The CDR3 sequence: CASSSPGTLPYEQYF. The DNA of the CDR3 is TGTGCCAGCAGCAGTCCGGGAACTCTCCCCTACGAGCAGTACTTC. The entire variable domain, with the rest obtained from reference TRBV11-1 and TRBJ2-7, is as follows: EAEVAQSPRYKITEKSQAVAFWCDPISGHATLYWYRQILGQGPELLVQFQDESVVDDSQLPKDRFSAERLKGVDSTLKIQPAELGDSAMYLCASSSPGTLPYEQYFGPGTRLTVT.

CDR3 residues: CASHARGRPSYEQYF. CDR3 bases: TGTGCCAGCCACGCTCGGGGCAGGCCCTCCTACGAGCAGTACTTC. This rearrangement joins TRBV6-5 to TRBJ2-7; D may correspond to TRBD1 or TRBD2 (5 bases each). The CDR3 extends over 15 amino acids. Per germline, CDR1 MNHEY and CDR2 SVGAGI. V was shortened by 8 bases and J by 0 bases, with 17 bases between the two germline ends.

The genes are TRBV5-5 and TRBJ1-3, with TRBD1 as a possible D gene (5 bases). CDR1 SGHKS and CDR2 YYEKEE come from the germline V gene (reference sequence). The V gene lost 4 bases and the J gene lost 7 bases, with 21 bases spanning the gap. The CDR3 has 16 residues. For the CDR3, the DNA is TGTGCCAGCAGCGCATCAACAGGATCGGGCATTAACACCATATATTTT. Translating gives CASSASTGSGINTIYF.

V gene TRBV4-1 combines with J gene TRBJ1-4, with 8 bases fitting TRBD1. The germline gives CDR1 MGHRA, CDR2 YSYEKL. V lost 4 bases and J lost 7; bases outside the gene matches: 8. This CDR3 contains 15 residues. CDR3 sequence reads: CASSPAQGAVEKLFF. The CDR3 DNA reads as TGCGCCAGCAGCCCAGCCCAGGGGGCTGTTGAAAAACTGTTTTTT.

V is TRBV4-3 and J is TRBJ2-5, with 7 bases that match TRBD2. This CDR3 has 15 amino acids. Germline assignment: CDR1 LGHNA and CDR2 YSLEER. Unmatched junction bases numbered 10, after V lost 4 bases and J lost 5 bases. The CDR3 DNA sequence: TGCGCCAGCAGCCCCGAGACTAGCCCGGCTGAGACCCAGTACTTC. Translation: CASSPETSPAETQYF.

This chain uses TRBV28 with TRBJ1-4, with D unclear. Germline CDR1 and CDR2: MDHEN and SYDVKM. Trimming stripped 5 bases from V and 3 bases from J, with 10 bases between. CDR3 length equals 14 residues. The CDR3 DNA is TGTGCCAGCAGTGACCGGGGAGCTAATGAAAAACTGTTTTTT. This codes for CASSDRGANEKLFF.

This clone was detected a few times. This chain joins TRBV12-5 and TRBJ2-3; D is undetermined. The germline gives CDR1 LGHNT, CDR2 FRNRAP. This CDR3 has 12 amino acids. V dropped 8 bases and J dropped 1 base, with 7 bases sitting between them. This chain's CDR3 is CASRWGTDTQYF. In nucleotides, the CDR3 is TGTGCTAGTCGGTGGGGCACAGATACGCAGTATTTT.

The V call is TRBV4-3, the J call TRBJ1-2; 10 nucleotides line up with TRBD1. V was pared by 3 bases and J by 4 bases, with 5 bases of the junction left unmatched. The germline V gene encodes CDR1 LGHNA and CDR2 YSLEER. The CDR3 has 15 residues. The CDR3 is CASSQTGGAGYGYTF. The CDR3 bases are TGCGCCAGCAGCCAGACAGGGGGCGCAGGCTATGGCTACACCTTC.

The chain is built from TRBV9 and TRBJ2-3; the D is unclear. The CDR3 runs to 13 residues. In germline, CDR1 is SGDLS, CDR2 YYNGEE. Trimming cost V 1 base and J 5 bases, with 8 bases left between them. The CDR3 nucleotides are TGTGCCAGCAGCGTATCTGACTTAGATACGCAGTATTTT. It codes for CASSVSDLDTQYF.